This is a list of T cell receptor beta chains from one sample in a study of blood T cell repertoires in COVID-19. The method was immunoSEQ multiplex PCR; TCRdb's version includes in-frame clones alone and lacks a portion of them. Altogether more than 300,000 clones are present, around 84% being singletons, with the ten largest covering about 4.6%. The sample consisted of PBMCs or T cells enriched from blood (not recorded which). The receptors were sampled from a man between 25 and 39 years old who had recovered from COVID-19. CDR3s include the opening cysteine and the closing phenylalanine or tryptophan. The D gene is left open where the match is weak. Expanded clones get a size class; other rows say once, few or many, or leave the size out.

J gene | V gene | D gene | clone size | CDR3 protein | CDR3 DNA
TRBJ1-1 | TRBV19 | TRBD1 | once | CASSLGGRGPPFTEAFF | TGTGCCAGTAGTTTAGGGGGCAGGGGCCCTCCCTTCACTGAAGCTTTCTTT
TRBJ1-2 | TRBV6-5 | TRBD1 | once | CASRDPGQGNYGYTF | TGTGCCAGCAGGGACCCGGGACAGGGGAACTATGGCTACACCTTC
TRBJ2-7 | TRBV7-9 | TRBD1 | NA | CASSFRDSLHEQYF | TGTGCCAGCAGCTTCCGGGACAGCCTCCACGAGCAGTACTTC
TRBJ2-5 | TRBV5-1 | TRBD2 | NA | CASAQRGGQETQYF | TGCGCCAGTGCCCAGCGGGGGGGCCAAGAGACCCAGTACTTC
TRBJ2-3 | TRBV5-1 | TRBD2 | NA | CASSLGGLAQRLDTQYF | TGCGCCAGCAGCTTGGGTGGACTAGCGCAACGACTGGATACGCAGTATTTT
TRBJ2-1 | TRBV3-1/TRBV3-2 | TRBD2 | NA | CASSLAGGPANEQFF | TGTGCCAGCAGCCTCGCGGGAGGGCCGGCCAATGAGCAGTTCTTC
TRBJ2-1 | TRBV11-3 | TRBD1 | NA | CASKGQGDNEQFF | TGTGCCAGCAAAGGACAGGGCGACAATGAGCAGTTCTTC
TRBJ2-1 | TRBV18 | NA | NA | CASSLTEYNYNEQFF | TGTGCCAGCTCACTGACAGAGTACAACTACAATGAGCAGTTCTTC
TRBJ2-7 | TRBV11-3 | TRBD2 | once | CASSLGGLAGDEQYF | TGTGCCAGCAGCTTAGGGGGACTAGCGGGAGACGAGCAGTACTTC
TRBJ2-1 | TRBV30 | NA | NA | CAWSPGAVEQFF | TGTGCCTGGAGTCCAGGGGCGGTTGAGCAGTTCTTC
TRBJ2-5 | TRBV11-2 | TRBD2 | NA | CASSLEAGGGETQYF | TGTGCCAGCAGCTTAGAGGCGGGGGGCGGAGAGACCCAGTACTTC
TRBJ2-7 | TRBV19 | TRBD2 | NA | CASSPGLAGYEQYF | TGTGCCAGTAGTCCGGGACTAGCGGGTTACGAGCAGTACTTC
TRBJ1-1 | TRBV6-5 | TRBD1 | NA | CASSTGRGRNTEAFF | TGTGCCAGCAGTACAGGCAGGGGGAGAAACACTGAAGCTTTCTTT
TRBJ2-1 | TRBV27 | TRBD2 | NA | CASSPDAGTSGYEQFF | TGTGCCAGCAGTCCTGACGCCGGGACTAGCGGGTATGAGCAGTTCTTC
TRBJ2-5 | TRBV3-1/TRBV3-2 | TRBD2 | NA | CASSQGLADMQETQYF | TGTGCCAGCAGCCAGGGACTAGCGGATATGCAAGAGACCCAGTACTTC
TRBJ2-1 | TRBV5-1 | TRBD2 | NA | CASELTSGRGYEQFF | TGCGCCAGTGAACTCACTAGCGGGAGGGGGTATGAGCAGTTCTTC
TRBJ1-6 | TRBV28 | TRBD1 | NA | CASSPISGTGKSPLHF | TGTGCCAGCAGTCCGATATCCGGGACAGGGAAATCACCCCTCCACTTT
TRBJ1-2 | TRBV4-1 | TRBD1 | NA | CASSPRDSDGLGYTF | TGCGCCAGCAGCCCCCGGGACAGCGACGGTCTTGGCTACACCTTC
TRBJ1-6 | TRBV27 | NA | NA | CASSSLGRYSPLHF | TGTGCCAGCAGTTCCCTGGGGCGGTATTCACCCCTCCACTTT
TRBJ2-1 | TRBV5-6 | NA | NA | CASSRTRNEQFF | TGTGCCAGCAGCCGTACTAGAAATGAGCAGTTCTTC
TRBJ2-7 | TRBV6-5 | TRBD1 | NA | CASSYSQGAGEQYF | TGTGCCAGCAGTTACTCCCAGGGGGCGGGAGAGCAGTACTTC
TRBJ1-1 | TRBV29-1 | NA | NA | CSVEDRERQGLDTEAFF | TGCAGCGTTGAAGATCGGGAAAGGCAGGGACTTGACACTGAAGCTTTCTTT
TRBJ2-7 | TRBV11-1 | NA | NA | CASSGERGPSYEQYF | TGTGCCAGCAGCGGAGAACGAGGTCCTTCCTACGAGCAGTACTTC
TRBJ2-3 | TRBV6-4 | NA | NA | CASSGGSSTDTQYF | TGTGCCAGCAGTGGCGGCAGTAGCACAGATACGCAGTATTTT
TRBJ1-3 | TRBV25-1 | NA | few | CASRQTASGNTIYF | TGTGCCAGCAGGCAGACAGCCTCTGGAAACACCATATATTTT
TRBJ2-1 | TRBV19 | TRBD2 | NA | CASTRSGGLATDNEQFF | TGTGCCAGTACTAGGTCTGGCGGACTAGCGACCGACAATGAGCAGTTCTTC
TRBJ2-1 | TRBV14 | NA | NA | CASSQDWRREQFF | TGTGCCAGCAGCCAAGATTGGAGGCGAGAGCAGTTCTTC
TRBJ1-2 | TRBV6-1 | NA | NA | CASSESGVRLYGYTF | TGTGCCAGCAGTGAATCCGGGGTTCGATTGTATGGCTACACCTTC
TRBJ2-5 | TRBV18 | TRBD2 | NA | CASSPVQTSEYETQYF | TGTGCCAGCTCACCCGTCCAAACTAGCGAGTACGAGACCCAGTACTTC
TRBJ2-7 | TRBV25-1 | TRBD1 | NA | CASSGAGTGNYEQYF | TGTGCCAGCAGTGGGGCCGGGACAGGGAACTACGAGCAGTACTTC
TRBJ1-6 | TRBV19 | NA | NA | CASSYPRLYNNSPLHF | TGTGCCAGTAGTTACCCGAGGTTGTACAATAATTCACCCCTCCACTTT
TRBJ1-1 | TRBV6-5 | NA | NA | CASKYSGMNTEAFF | TGTGCCAGCAAGTACAGCGGGATGAACACTGAAGCTTTCTTT
TRBJ1-5 | TRBV3-1/TRBV3-2 | NA | once | CASSQDFQGRSQPQHF | TGTGCCAGCAGCCAAGATTTCCAGGGAAGAAGTCAGCCCCAGCATTTT
TRBJ2-1 | TRBV4-2 | TRBD1 | NA | CASSQADRGNEQFF | TGTGCCAGCAGCCAGGCTGACAGGGGCAATGAGCAGTTCTTC
TRBJ1-5 | TRBV28 | NA | NA | CASSSPDGISGQPQHF | TGTGCCAGCAGTTCTCCGGACGGGATTTCGGGTCAGCCCCAGCATTTT
TRBJ1-1 | TRBV11-3 | NA | NA | CASTKSAGAEAFF | TGTGCCAGCACCAAATCCGCTGGAGCTGAAGCTTTCTTT